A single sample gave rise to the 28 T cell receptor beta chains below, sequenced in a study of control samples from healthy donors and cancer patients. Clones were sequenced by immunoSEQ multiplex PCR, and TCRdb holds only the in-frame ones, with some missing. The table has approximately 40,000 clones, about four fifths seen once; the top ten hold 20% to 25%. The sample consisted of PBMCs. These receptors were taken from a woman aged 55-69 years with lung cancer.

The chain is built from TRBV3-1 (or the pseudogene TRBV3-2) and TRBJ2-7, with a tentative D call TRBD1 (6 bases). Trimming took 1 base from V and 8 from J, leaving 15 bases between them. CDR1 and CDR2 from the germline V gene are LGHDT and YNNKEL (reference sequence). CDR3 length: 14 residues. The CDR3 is CASSQAGTTRKQYF. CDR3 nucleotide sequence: TGTGCCAGCAGCCAAGCCGGGACAACGAGAAAGCAGTACTTC.

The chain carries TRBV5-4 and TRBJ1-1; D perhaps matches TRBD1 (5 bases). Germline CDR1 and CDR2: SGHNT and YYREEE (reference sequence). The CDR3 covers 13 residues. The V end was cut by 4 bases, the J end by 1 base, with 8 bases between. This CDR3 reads CASSPGPNTEAFF. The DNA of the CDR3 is TGTGCCAGCAGCCCGGGGCCGAACACTGAAGCTTTCTTT.

Here the CDR3 DNA reads TGTGCCAGCAGTGGGAGGCGGGACAGGATGAACACTGAAGCTTTCTTT. This encodes CASSGRRDRMNTEAFF. This rearrangement joins TRBV6-1 to TRBJ1-1; the match to TRBD1 covers 8 bases. The V gene end was trimmed by 4 bases and the J gene end by 0 bases; junction bases not matched to a gene: 7. The CDR3 loop spans 16 amino acids. Germline CDR1 is MNHNS and CDR2 is SASEGT.

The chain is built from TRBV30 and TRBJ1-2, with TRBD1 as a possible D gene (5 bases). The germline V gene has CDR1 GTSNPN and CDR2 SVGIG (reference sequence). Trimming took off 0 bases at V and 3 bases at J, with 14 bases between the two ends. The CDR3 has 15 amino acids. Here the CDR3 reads CAWSVRAGSDYGYTF. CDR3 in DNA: TGTGCCTGGAGTGTAAGGGCAGGGTCTGACTATGGCTACACCTTC.

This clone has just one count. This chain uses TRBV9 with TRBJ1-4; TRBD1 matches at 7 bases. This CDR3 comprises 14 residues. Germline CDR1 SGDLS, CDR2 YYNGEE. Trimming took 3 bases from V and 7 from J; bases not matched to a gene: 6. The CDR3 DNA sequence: TGTGCCAGCAGCGGACAGGGTGTTGGTGAAAAACTGTTTTTT. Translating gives CASSGQGVGEKLFF.

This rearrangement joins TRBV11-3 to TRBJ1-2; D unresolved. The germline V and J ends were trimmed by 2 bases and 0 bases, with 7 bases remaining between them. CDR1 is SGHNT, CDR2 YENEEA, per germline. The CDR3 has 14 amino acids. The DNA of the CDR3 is TGTGCCAGCAGCTTAAAAGGAGCTAACTATGGCTACACCTTC. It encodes CASSLKGANYGYTF.

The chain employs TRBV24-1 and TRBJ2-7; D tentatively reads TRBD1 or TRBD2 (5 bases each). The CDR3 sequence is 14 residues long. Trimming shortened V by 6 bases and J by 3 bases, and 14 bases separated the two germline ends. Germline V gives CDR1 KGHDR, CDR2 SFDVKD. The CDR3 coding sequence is TGTGCCACCAGTCCGGGACCCAACAGCTACGAGCAGTACTTC. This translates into CATSPGPNSYEQYF.

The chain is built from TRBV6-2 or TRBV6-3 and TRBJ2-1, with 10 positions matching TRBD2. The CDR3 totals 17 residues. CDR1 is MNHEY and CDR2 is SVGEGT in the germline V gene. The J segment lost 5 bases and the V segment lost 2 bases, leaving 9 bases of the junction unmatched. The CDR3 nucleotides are TGTGCCAGCAGTTACCAGGGTTGGACTAGCGGCCACAATGAGCAGTTCTTC. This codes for CASSYQGWTSGHNEQFF.

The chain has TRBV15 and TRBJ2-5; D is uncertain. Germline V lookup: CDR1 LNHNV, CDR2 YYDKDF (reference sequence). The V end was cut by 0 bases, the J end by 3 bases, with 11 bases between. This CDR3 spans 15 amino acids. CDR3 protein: CATSRDLIEEETQYF. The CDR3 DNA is TGTGCCACCAGCAGAGATCTAATCGAAGAAGAGACCCAGTACTTC. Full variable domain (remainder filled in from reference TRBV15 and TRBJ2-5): DAMVIQNPRYQVTQFGKPVTLSCSQTLNHNVMYWYQQKSSQAPKLLFHYYDKDFNNEADTPDNFQSRRPNTSFCFLDIRSPGLGDTAMYLCATSRDLIEEETQYFGPGTRLLVL.

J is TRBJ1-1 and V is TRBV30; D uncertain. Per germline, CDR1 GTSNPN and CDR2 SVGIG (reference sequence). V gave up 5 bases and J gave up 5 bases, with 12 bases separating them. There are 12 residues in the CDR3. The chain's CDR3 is CAWYEGWTEAFF. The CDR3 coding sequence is TGTGCCTGGTATGAGGGTTGGACTGAAGCTTTCTTT. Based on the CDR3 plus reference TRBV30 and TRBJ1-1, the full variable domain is SQTIHQWPATLVQPVGSPLSLECTVEGTSNPNLYWYRQAAGRGLQLLFYSVGIGQISSEVPQNLSASRPQDRQFILSSKKLLLSDSGFYLCAWYEGWTEAFFGQGTRLTVV.

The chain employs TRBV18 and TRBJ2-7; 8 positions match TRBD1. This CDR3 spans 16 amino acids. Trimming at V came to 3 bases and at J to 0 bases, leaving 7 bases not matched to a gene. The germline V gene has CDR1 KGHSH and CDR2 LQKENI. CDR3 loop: CASSPLPGQVSYEQYF. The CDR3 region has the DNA TGTGCCAGCTCACCGCTCCCGGGACAGGTCTCCTACGAGCAGTACTTC.

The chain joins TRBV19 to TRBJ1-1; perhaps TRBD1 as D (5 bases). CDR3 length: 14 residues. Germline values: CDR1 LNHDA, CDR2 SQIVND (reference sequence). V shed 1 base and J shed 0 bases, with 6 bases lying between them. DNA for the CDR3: TGTGCCAGTAGTATAGGACAGATGAACACTGAAGCTTTCTTT. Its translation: CASSIGQMNTEAFF.

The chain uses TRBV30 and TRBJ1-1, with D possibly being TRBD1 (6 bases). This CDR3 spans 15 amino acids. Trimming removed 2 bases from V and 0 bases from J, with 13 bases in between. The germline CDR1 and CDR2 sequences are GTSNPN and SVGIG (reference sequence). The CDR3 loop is CAWSPVDSLNTEAFF. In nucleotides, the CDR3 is TGTGCCTGGAGTCCTGTGGACAGCTTGAACACTGAAGCTTTCTTT.

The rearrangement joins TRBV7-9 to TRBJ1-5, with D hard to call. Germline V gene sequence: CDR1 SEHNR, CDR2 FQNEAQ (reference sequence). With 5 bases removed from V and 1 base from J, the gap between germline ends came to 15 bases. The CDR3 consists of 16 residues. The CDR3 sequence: CASSPEGAVSNQPQHF. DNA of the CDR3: TGTGCCAGCAGCCCTGAGGGTGCGGTGAGCAATCAGCCCCAGCATTTT.

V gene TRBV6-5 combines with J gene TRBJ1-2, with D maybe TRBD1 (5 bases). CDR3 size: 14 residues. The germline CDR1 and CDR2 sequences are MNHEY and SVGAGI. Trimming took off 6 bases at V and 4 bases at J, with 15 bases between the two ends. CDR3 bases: TGTGCCAGCAGCACCATGGGGGGGGTCTATGGCTACACCTTC. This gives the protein CASSTMGGVYGYTF.

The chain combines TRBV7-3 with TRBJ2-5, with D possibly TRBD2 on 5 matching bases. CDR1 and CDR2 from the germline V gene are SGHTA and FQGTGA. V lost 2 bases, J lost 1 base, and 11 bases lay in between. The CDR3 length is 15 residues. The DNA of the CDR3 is TGTGCCAGCAGCTTAGGTGCGGGCAGCCAAGAGACCCAGTACTTC. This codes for CASSLGAGSQETQYF.

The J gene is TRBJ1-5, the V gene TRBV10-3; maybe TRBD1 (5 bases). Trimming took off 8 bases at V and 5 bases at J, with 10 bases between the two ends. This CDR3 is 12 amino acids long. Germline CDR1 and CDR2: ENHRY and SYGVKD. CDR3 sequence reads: CAIGGGDQPQHF. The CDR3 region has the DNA TGTGCCATCGGCGGGGGTGATCAGCCCCAGCATTTT.

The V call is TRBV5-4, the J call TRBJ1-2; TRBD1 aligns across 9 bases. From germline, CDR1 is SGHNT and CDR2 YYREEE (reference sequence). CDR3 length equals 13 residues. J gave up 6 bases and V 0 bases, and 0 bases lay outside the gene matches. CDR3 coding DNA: TGTGCCAGCAGCTTGGGGGACAGGGATGGCTACACCTTC. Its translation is CASSLGDRDGYTF.

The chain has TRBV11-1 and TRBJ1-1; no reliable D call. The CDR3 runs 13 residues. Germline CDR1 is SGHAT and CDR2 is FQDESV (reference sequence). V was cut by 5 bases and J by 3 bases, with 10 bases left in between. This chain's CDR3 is CASSRRRDTEAFF. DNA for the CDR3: TGTGCCAGCAGCCGAAGACGGGACACTGAAGCTTTCTTT.

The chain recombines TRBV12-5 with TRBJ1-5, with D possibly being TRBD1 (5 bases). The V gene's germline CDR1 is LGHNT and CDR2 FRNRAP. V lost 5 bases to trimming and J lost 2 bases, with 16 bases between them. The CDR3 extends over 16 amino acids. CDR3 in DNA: TGTGCTAGTGGTCGAGGTGGGGTAGGGGGCAATCAGCCCCAGCATTTT. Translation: CASGRGGVGGNQPQHF.

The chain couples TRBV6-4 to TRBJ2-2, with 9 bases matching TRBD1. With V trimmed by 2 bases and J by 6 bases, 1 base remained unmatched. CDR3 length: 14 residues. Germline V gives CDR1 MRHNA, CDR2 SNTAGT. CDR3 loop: CASSDDRGSGELFF. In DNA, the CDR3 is TGTGCCAGCAGTGACGACAGGGGGTCCGGGGAGCTGTTTTTT.

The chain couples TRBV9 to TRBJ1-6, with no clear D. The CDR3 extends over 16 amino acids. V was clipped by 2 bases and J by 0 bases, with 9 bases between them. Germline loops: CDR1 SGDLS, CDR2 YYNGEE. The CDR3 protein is CASSVFASSYNSPLHF. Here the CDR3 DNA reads TGTGCCAGCAGCGTTTTTGCTAGCTCCTATAATTCACCCCTCCACTTT.

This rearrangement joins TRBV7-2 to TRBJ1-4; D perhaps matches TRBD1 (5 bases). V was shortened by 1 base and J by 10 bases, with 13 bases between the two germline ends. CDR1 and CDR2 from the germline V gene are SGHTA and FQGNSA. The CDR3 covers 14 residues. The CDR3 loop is CASSLEGARGKLFF. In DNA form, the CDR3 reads TGTGCCAGCAGCTTAGAAGGAGCTAGGGGAAAACTGTTTTTT.

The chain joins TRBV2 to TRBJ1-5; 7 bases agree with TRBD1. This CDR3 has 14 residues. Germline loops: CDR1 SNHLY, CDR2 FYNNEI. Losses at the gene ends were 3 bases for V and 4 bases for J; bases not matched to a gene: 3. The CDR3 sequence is CASSDDRVNQPQHF. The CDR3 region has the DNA TGTGCCAGCAGTGATGACAGGGTTAATCAGCCCCAGCATTTT.

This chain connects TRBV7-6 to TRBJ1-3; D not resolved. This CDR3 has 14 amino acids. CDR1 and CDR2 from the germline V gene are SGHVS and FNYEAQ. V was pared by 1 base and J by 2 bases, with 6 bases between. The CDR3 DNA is TGTGCCAGCAGCTTAGAAACAACTGGAAACACCATATATTTT. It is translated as CASSLETTGNTIYF.

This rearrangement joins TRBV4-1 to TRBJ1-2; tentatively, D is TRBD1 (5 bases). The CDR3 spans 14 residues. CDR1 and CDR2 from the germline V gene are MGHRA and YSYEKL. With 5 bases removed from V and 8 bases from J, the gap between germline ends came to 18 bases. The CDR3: CASSIFGGEGGYTF. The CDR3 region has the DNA TGCGCCAGCAGCATATTCGGGGGAGAGGGCGGCTACACCTTC.

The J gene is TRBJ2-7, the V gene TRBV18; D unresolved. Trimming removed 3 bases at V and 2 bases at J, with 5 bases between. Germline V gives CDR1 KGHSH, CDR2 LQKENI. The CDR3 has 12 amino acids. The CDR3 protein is CASSPPAYEQYF. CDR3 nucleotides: TGTGCCAGCTCACCCCCCGCCTACGAGCAGTACTTC.

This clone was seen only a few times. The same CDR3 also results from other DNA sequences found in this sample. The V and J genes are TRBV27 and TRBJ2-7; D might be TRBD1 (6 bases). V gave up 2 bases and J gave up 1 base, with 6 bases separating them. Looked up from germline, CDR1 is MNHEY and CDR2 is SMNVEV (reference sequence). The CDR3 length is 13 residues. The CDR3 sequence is CASSLTGSYEQYF. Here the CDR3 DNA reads TGTGCCAGCAGTTTAACAGGGTCCTACGAGCAGTACTTC.